In this sample, the clone carrying this T cell receptor beta chain turned up a few times. The junction had 6 bases not matched to a gene; V was cut back by 3 bases and J by 11 bases. The CDR3 is 14 residues long. CDR1 is SEHNR, CDR2 FQNEAQ, per germline (reference sequence). The data originate from a study of blood T cell repertoires in COVID-19. The overall study: Collection of acute and convalescent COVID-19 samples took place in the United States, Italy and Spain. The analysed material was cDNA or gDNA that came from T cells, B-cell-depleted T cells, or PBMCs.

Per the study methods: How many nucleated cells were present was estimated from reference gene primer amplification. The method was immunoSEQ multiplex PCR; TCRdb's version includes in-frame clones alone and lacks a portion of them. V and J calls and clone size are copied from that table; D and trimming were computed from the DNA. Of some 100,000 clones in the sample, roughly 80% are singletons; the top ten hold 5% to 7.5%. The chain uses TRBV7-9 and TRBJ1-6, with TRBD1 identical over 8 bases. The specimen was peripheral blood. This receptor was taken from a man between 65 and 85 years old with acute or convalescent COVID-19. CDR3 bases: TGTGCCAGCAGCTTCAGTCAGGGGGCTGCACCCCTCCACTTT. It yields the protein CASSFSQGAAPLHF.